The TCR beta chain under discussion was sequenced for a study of glioma-infiltrating T cells (TCRdb year 2016). Background on the whole study: Glioma tissue, non-neoplastic brain tissue and matched peripheral blood mononuclear cells were used as sources from which TCR alpha- and beta-chain repertoires were sequenced. To measure divergence between tissue and blood T-cell populations, each tissue-infiltrating repertoire was compared with the peripheral blood repertoire of the same patient. Three low-grade glioma patients, under ten primary glioblastoma patients and three non-glioma patients contributing non-neoplastic brain tissue were included in the paired cohort. The full study reports these points: Very few CDR3 sequences were found to be shared between tissue and blood, and this scarcity was attributed to high CDR3 diversity and limited sampling. The group comparisons were based on small numbers of patients: three non-neoplastic, three low-grade glioma and roughly eight glioblastoma patients. VJ-independent divergence between tissue and blood was found to be below expectation in non-neoplastic patients but above expectation in all gliomas, particularly low-grade gliomas.

This clonotype occurred many times. Its antigen has not been determined. No quality values exist for individual bases; no much larger clone is one base distant. For CDR1 and CDR2, the germline V gene lists MGHDK and SYGVNS. V and J are truncated by 8 bases and 0 bases respectively, leaving an intervening sequence of 7 bases. From its cysteine to its phenylalanine, the CDR3 spans 12 amino acids. Only the CDR3 DNA is retained, 36 bases long and in frame from the first base. The iRepertoire nested amplicon-rescue multiplex PCR (arm-PCR) platform was used to amplify TCR alpha and beta CDR3 regions from RNA. One-step reverse transcription and amplification used roughly 95-400 ng of tissue mRNA or PBMC total RNA as input. After bead purification, a secondary multiplex PCR added Illumina adapters, and libraries were gel-purified between 200 and 400 bp. Internal 6-nucleotide barcodes were carried by the libraries and were used for demultiplexing. Sequencing of libraries was performed on an Illumina MiSeq with 2x220 or 2x250 nucleotide paired-end reads. For the original study's pipeline: Paired reads were merged with FLASH 1.2.11 and aligned to the GRCh37 human genome with BWA-MEM before extracting TRA and TRB reads. V and J assignment used an IMGT-derived reference of cassette sequences and CDR3 motifs that included pseudogenes. Reads were translated in three frames, and productive CDR3s were defined as those with a C...FGXG motif and no stop codons. A clonotype was defined as a unique combination of a V-J cassette pair and a CDR3 amino acid sequence. Filtering of reads was based on Hamming distance, with the threshold set by the sequence error rate of each sample in mapped regions. Using fastp trimming at Q25 and MiXCR clonotype assembly, TCRdb reanalyzed the public sequencing data and kept in-frame beta chains. Entries that share a CDR3 protein sequence are merged under the most common genes and DNA. TCRdb's processing, not the authors' own work, is the source of the V and J calls. Recorded for this sample are about 130,000 distinct CDR3 sequences; 20% to 25% of them occurred a single time. The ten largest clones capture 27% of the sample.

The sample taken for sequencing was glioma tissue, nonneoplastic brain tissue, or PBMCs (not recorded which). The sequence joins TRBV25-1 to TRBJ1-1; a confident D gene designation cannot be given. This sequence was found in a human donor with low-grade glioma or glioblastoma, undergoing nonglioma brain surgery, or in good health (not recorded which). For the CDR3, the sequence is CASVDMNTEAFF. The DNA sequence is as follows: TGTGCCAGCGTTGACATGAACACTGAAGCTTTCTTT.